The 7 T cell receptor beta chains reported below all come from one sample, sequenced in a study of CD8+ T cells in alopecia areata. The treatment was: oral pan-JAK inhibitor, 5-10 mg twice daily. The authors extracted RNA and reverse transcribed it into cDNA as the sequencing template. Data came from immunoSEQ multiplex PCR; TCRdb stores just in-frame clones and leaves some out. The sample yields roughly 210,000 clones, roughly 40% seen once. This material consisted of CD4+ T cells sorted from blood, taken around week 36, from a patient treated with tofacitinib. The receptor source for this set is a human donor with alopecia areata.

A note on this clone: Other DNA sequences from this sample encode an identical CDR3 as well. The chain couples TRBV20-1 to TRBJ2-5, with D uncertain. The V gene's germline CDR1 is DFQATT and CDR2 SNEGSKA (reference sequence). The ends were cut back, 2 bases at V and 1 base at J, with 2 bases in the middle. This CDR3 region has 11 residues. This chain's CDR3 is CSARPQETQYF. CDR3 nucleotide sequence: TGCAGTGCTAGACCCCAAGAGACCCAGTACTTC.

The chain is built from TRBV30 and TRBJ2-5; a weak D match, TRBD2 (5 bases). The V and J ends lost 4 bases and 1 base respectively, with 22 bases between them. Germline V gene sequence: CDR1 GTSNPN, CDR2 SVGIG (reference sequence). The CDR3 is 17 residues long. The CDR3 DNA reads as TGTGCCTGGACCGCGGGCGGATTCGGGGTTAGCCAAGAGACCCAGTACTTC. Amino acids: CAWTAGGFGVSQETQYF.

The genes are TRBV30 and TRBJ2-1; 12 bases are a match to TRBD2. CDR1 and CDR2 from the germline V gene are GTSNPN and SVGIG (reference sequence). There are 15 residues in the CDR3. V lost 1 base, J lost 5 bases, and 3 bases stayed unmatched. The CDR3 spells CAWSAGLAGNNEQFF. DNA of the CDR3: TGTGCCTGGAGTGCGGGACTAGCGGGCAACAATGAGCAGTTCTTC.

CDR3 region: CASSPTGGGTQYF. The CDR3 nucleotides read TGTGCCAGCAGCCCAACCGGGGGGGGGACCCAGTACTTC. The chain uses TRBV7-2 and TRBJ2-5; 8 nucleotides line up with TRBD2. CDR1 is SGHTA, CDR2 FQGNSA, per germline. The CDR3 has 13 residues. The V gene end was trimmed by 5 bases and the J gene end by 7 bases; junction bases not matched to a gene: 6.

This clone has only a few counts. The CDR3 DNA follows: TGCGCCAGCAGCTTCGGGGGGGACCAAGAGACCCAGTACTTC. It yields the protein CASSFGGDQETQYF. The chain has TRBV5-1 and TRBJ2-5; 8 bases align to TRBD2. With V trimmed by 2 bases and J by 0 bases, 0 bases remained unmatched. CDR3 size: 14 residues. The germline V gene has CDR1 SGHRS and CDR2 YFSETQ.

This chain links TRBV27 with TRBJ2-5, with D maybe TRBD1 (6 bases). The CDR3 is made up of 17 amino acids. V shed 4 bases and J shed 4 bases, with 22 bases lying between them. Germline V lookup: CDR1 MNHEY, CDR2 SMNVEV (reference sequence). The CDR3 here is CASSYEVTGHEGETQYF. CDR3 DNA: TGTGCCAGCAGTTATGAGGTGACAGGCCACGAGGGAGAGACCCAGTACTTC.

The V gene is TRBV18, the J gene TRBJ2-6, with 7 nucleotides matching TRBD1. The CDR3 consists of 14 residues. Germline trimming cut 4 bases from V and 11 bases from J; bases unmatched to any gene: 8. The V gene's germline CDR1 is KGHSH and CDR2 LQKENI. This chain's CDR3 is CASSLVDRLDVLTF. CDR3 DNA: TGTGCCAGCTCACTAGTGGACAGGTTGGACGTCCTGACTTTC.